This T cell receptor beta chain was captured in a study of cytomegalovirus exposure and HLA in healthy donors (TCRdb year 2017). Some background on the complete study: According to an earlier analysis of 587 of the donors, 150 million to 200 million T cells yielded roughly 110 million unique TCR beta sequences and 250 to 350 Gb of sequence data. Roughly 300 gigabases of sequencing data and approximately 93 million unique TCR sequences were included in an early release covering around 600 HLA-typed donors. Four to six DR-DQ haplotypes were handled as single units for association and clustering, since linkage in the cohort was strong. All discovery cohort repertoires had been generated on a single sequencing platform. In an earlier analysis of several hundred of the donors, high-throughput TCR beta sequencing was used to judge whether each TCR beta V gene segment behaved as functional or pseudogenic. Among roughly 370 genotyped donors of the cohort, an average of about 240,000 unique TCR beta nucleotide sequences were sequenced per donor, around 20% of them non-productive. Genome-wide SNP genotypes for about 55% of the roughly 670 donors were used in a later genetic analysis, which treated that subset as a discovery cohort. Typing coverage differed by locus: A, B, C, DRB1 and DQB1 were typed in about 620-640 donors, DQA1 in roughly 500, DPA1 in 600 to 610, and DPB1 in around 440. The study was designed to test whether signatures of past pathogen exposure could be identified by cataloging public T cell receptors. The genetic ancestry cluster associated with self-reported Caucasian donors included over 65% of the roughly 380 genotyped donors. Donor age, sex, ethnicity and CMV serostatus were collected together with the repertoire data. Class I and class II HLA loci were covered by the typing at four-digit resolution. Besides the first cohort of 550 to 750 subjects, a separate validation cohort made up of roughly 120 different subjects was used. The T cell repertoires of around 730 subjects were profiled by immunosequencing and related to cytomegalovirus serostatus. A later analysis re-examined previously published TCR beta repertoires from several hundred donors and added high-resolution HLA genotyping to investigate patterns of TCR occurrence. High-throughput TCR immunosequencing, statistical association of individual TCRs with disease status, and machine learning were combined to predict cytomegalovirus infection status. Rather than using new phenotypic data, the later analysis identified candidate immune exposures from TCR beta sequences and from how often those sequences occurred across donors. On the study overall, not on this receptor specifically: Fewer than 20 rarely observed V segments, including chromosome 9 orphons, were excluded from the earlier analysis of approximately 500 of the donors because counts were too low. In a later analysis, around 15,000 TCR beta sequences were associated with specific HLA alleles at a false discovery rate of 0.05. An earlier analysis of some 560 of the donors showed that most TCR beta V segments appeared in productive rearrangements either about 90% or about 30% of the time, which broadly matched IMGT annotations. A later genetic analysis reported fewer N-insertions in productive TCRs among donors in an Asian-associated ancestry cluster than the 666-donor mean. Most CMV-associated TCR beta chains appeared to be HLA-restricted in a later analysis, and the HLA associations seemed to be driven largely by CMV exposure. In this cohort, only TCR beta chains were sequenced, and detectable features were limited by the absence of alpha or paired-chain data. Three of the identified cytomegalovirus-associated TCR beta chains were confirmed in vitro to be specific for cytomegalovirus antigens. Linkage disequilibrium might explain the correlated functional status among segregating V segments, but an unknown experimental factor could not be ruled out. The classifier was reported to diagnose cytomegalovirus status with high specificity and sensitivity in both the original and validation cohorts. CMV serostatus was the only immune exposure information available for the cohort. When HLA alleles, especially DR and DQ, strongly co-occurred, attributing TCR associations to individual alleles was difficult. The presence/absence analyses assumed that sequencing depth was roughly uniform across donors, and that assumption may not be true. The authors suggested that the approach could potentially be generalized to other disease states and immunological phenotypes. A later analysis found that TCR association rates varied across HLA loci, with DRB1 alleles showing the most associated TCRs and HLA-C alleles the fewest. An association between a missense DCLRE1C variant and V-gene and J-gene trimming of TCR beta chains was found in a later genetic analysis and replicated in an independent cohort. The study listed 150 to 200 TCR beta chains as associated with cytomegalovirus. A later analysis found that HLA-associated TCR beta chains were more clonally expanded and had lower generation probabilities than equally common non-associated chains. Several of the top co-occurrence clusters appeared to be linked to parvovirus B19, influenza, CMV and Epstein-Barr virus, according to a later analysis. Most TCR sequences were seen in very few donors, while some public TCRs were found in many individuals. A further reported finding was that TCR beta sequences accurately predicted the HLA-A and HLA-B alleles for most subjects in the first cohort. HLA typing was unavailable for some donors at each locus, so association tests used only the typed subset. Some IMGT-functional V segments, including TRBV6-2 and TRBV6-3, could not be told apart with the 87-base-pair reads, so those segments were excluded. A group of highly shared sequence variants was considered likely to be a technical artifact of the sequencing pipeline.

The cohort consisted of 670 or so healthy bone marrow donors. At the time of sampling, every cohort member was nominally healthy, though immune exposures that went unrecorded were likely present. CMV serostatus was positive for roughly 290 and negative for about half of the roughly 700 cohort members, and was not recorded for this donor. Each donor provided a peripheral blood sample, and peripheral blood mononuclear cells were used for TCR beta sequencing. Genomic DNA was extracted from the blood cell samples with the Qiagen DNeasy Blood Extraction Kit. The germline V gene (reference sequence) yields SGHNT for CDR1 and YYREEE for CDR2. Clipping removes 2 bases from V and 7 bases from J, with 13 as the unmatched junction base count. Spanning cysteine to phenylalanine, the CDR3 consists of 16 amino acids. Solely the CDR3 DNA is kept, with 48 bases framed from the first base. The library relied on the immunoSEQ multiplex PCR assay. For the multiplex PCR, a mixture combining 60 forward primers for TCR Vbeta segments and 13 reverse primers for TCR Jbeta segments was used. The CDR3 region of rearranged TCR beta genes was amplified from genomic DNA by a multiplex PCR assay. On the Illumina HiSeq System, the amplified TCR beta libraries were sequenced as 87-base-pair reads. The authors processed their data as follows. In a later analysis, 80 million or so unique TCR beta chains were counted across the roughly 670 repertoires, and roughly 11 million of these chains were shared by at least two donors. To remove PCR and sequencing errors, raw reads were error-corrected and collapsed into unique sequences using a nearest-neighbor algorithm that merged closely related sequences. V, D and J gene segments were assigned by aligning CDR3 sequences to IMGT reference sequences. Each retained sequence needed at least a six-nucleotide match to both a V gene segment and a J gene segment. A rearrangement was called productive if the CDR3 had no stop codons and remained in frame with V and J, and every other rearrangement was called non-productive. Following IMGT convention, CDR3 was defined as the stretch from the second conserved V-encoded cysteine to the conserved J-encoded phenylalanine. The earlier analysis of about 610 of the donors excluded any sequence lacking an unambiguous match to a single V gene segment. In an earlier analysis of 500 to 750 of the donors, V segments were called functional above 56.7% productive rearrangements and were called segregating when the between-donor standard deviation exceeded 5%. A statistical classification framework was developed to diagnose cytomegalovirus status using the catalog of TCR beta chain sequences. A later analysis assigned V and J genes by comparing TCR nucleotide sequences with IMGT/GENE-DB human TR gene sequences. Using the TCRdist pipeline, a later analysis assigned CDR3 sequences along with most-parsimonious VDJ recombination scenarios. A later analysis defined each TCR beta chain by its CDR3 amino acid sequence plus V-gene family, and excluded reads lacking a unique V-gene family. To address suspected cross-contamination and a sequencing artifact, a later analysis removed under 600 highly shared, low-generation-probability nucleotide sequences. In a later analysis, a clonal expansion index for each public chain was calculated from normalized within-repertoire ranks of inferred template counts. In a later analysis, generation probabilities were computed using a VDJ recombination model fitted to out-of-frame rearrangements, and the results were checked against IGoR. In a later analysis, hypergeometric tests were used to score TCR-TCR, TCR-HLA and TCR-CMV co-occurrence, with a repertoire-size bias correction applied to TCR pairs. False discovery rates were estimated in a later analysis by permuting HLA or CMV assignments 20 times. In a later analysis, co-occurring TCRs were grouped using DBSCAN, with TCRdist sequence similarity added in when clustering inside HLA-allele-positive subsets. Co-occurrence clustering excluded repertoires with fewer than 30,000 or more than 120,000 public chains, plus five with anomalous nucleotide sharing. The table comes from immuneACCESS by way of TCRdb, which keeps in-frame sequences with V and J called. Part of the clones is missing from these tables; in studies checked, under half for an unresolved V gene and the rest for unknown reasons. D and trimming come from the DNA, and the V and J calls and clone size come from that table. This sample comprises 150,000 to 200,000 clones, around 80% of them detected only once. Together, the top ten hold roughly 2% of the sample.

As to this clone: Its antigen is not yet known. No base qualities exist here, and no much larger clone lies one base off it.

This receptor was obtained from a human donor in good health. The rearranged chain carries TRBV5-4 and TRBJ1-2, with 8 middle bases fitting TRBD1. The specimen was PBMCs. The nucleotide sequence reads TGTGCCAGCAGCTTCAAAGGTGGGCAGGGGGCGAGTGGCTACACCTTC. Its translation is CASSFKGGQGASGYTF.